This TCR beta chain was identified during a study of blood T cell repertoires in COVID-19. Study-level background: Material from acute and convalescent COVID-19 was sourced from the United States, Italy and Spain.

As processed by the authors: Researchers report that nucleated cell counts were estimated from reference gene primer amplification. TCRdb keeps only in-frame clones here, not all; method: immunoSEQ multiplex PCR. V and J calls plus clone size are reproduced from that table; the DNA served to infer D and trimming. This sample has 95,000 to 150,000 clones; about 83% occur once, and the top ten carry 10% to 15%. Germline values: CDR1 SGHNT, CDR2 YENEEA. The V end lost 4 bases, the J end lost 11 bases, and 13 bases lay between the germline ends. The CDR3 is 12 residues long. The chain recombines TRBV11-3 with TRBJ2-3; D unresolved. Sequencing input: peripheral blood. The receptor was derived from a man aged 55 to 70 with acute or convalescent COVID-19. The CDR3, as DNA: TGTGCCAGCAGCTCCAACCAGCGAGAGCAGTATTTT. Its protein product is CASSSNQREQYF.